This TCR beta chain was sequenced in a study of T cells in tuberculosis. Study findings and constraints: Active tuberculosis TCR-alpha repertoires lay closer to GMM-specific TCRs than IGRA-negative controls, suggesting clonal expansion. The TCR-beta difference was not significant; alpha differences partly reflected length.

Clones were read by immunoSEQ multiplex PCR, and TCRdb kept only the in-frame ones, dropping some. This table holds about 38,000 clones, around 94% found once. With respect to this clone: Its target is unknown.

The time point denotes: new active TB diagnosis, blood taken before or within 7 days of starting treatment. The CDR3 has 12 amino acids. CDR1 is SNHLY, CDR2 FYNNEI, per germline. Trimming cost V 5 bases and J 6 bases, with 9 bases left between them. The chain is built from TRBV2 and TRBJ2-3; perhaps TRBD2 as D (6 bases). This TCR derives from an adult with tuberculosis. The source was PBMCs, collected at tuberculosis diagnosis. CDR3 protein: CASSTSSDTQYF. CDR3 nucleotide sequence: TGTGCCAGCAGTACTAGCTCCGATACGCAGTATTTT. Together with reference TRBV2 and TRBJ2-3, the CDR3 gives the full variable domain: EPEVTQTPSHQVTQMGQEVILRCVPISNHLYFYWYRQILGQKVEFLVSFYNNEISEKSEIFDDQFSVERPDGSNFTLKIRSTKLEDSAMYFCASSTSSDTQYFGPGTRLTVL.